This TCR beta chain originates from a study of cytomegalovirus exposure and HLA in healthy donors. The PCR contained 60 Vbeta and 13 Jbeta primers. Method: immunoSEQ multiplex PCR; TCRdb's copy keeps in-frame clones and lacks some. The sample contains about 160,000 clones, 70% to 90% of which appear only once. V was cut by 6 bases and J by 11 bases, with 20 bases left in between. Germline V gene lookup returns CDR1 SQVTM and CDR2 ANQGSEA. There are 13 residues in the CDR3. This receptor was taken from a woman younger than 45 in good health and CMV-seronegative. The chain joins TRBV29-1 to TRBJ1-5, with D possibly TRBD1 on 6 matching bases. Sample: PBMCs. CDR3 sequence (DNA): TGCAGCGTCGCGCCTGGGGAGGGGGGGGCCCAGCATTTT. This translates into CSVAPGEGGAQHF. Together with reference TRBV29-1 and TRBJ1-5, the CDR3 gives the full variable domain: SAVISQKPSRDICQRGTSLTIQCQVDSQVTMMFWYRQQPGQSLTLIATANQGSEATYESGFVIDKFPISRPNLTFSTLTVSNMSPEDSSIYLCSVAPGEGGAQHFGDGTRLSIL.